Below are 13 T cell receptor beta chains sequenced from a single sample in a study of graft-versus-host responses after intestinal transplantation. The antigens for these receptors are not known. TCRdb keeps only in-frame clones here, not all; method: immunoSEQ multiplex PCR. Among about 90,000 clones listed, approximately 95% were seen once. This material consisted of unstimulated CD8+ T cells sorted from spleen or lymph node cells, taken before transplant. Every receptor here comes from a human donor who was the organ donor for an intestinal transplant.

This rearrangement joins TRBV5-4 to TRBJ2-3; 10 nucleotides line up with TRBD2. This CDR3 region has 16 residues. Germline CDR1 and CDR2: SGHNT and YYREEE (reference sequence). Losses at the gene ends were 3 bases for V and 2 bases for J; bases not matched to a gene: 6. The CDR3 sequence is CASSSGTSEDTDTQYF. As DNA, the CDR3 is TGTGCCAGCAGCTCCGGGACTAGCGAAGACACAGATACGCAGTATTTT.

V usage is TRBV11-2 and J usage is TRBJ2-2; 7 bases map to TRBD1. Per the germline V gene, CDR1 is SGHAT and CDR2 is FQNNGV. The trim removed 5 bases at V and 4 bases at J, leaving 13 bases unmatched. The CDR3 is made up of 17 amino acids. For the CDR3, the DNA is TGTGCCAGCAGCCCTAGATGGGGCGGACAGGCCACCGGGGAGCTGTTTTTT. Its translation: CASSPRWGGQATGELFF.

The chain is built from TRBV13 and TRBJ2-2; 7 bases align to TRBD2. This CDR3 has 19 residues. The ends lost 0 bases at V and 4 bases at J; junction bases unmatched: 14. CDR1 and CDR2 (germline): PRHDT, FYEKMQ (reference sequence). The CDR3 coding sequence is TGTGCCAGCAGCTTAGGCCAATGGACTAGTGAAAAGAGCACCGGGGAGCTGTTTTTT. Its protein product is CASSLGQWTSEKSTGELFF.

This clone showed up just a few times. This chain connects TRBV29-1 to TRBJ2-7; D might be TRBD1 (6 bases). Germline V gene lookup returns CDR1 SQVTM and CDR2 ANQGSEA. CDR3 size: 13 residues. V was pared by 0 bases and J by 0 bases, with 6 bases between. This CDR3 reads CSVEEDSSYEQYF. The CDR3 bases are TGCAGCGTTGAAGAGGACAGCTCCTACGAGCAGTACTTC.

The V call is TRBV27, the J call TRBJ1-6; no definite D call. The CDR3 covers 12 residues. V was cut by 6 bases and J by 4 bases, with 4 bases left in between. CDR1 is MNHEY and CDR2 is SMNVEV in the germline V gene (reference sequence). The CDR3 DNA is TGTGCCAGCAGCCTATATAATTCACCCCTCCACTTT. This gives the protein CASSLYNSPLHF.

The chain is built from TRBV19 and TRBJ1-2; 7 bases map to TRBD1. Germline V CDR1 and CDR2: LNHDA, SQIVND (reference sequence). This CDR3 region has 14 residues. The ends lost 4 bases at V and 3 bases at J; junction bases unmatched: 5. For the CDR3, the DNA is TGTGCCAGTAGTACAAAGACAGGGTACTATGGCTACACCTTC. Amino acid sequence: CASSTKTGYYGYTF.

The CDR3: CASRWGTGGSPLHF. The CDR3 bases are TGTGCCAGCAGGTGGGGGACAGGCGGATCACCCCTCCACTTT. V and J are TRBV5-5 and TRBJ1-6; 8 positions match TRBD1. The CDR3 sequence is 14 residues long. Trimming removed 5 bases from V and 10 bases from J; junction bases left unmatched: 8. Germline lookup yields CDR1 SGHKS and CDR2 YYEKEE (reference sequence).

The chain carries TRBV29-1 and TRBJ1-2, with TRBD1 as a possible D gene (5 bases). The CDR3 runs 11 residues. Trimming stripped 5 bases from V and 6 bases from J, with 10 bases between. CDR1 and CDR2 from the germline V gene are SQVTM and ANQGSEA. The CDR3 region is CSVWGVDGYTF. Written as DNA, the CDR3 is TGCAGCGTTTGGGGGGTAGATGGCTACACCTTC.

CDR3 region: CASRPRRRVRRDEQFF. In DNA, the CDR3 is TGCGCCAGCCGACCCCGGAGACGGGTGAGGAGGGATGAGCAGTTCTTC. The V and J genes are TRBV10-1 and TRBJ2-1; D is perhaps TRBD2 (6 bases). V lost 8 bases to trimming and J lost 8 bases, with 25 bases between them. Germline CDR1 and CDR2: WNHNN and SYGVQD (reference sequence). This CDR3 comprises 16 residues.

This clone was found once. J is TRBJ1-2 and V is TRBV7-2, with D possibly TRBD1 on 5 matching bases. V was shortened by 1 base and J by 3 bases, with 9 bases between the two germline ends. The CDR3 spans 14 residues. Germline V lookup: CDR1 SGHTA, CDR2 FQGNSA. The CDR3 DNA reads TGTGCCAGCAGCTTAGGCTGGGGGGACTATGGCTACACCTTC. Amino acid sequence: CASSLGWGDYGYTF.

This sequence joins TRBV11-1 and TRBJ1-3; 8 nucleotides match TRBD1. Germline assignment: CDR1 SGHAT and CDR2 FQDESV (reference sequence). V lost 5 bases, J lost 1 base, and 1 base stayed unmatched. This CDR3 spans 14 amino acids. CDR3 region: CASSRTGSGNTIYF. Written as DNA, the CDR3 is TGTGCCAGCAGCCGGACAGGGTCTGGAAACACCATATATTTT. Full variable domain (missing parts from reference TRBV11-1 and TRBJ1-3): EAEVAQSPRYKITEKSQAVAFWCDPISGHATLYWYRQILGQGPELLVQFQDESVVDDSQLPKDRFSAERLKGVDSTLKIQPAELGDSAMYLCASSRTGSGNTIYFGEGSWLTVV.

This clone was detected once. The chain employs TRBV6-5 and TRBJ2-3; 7 bases are a match to TRBD1. Germline-derived CDR1 and CDR2 are MNHEY and SVGAGI. V was clipped by 10 bases and J by 2 bases; unmatched bases: 6. The CDR3 loop spans 13 amino acids. The CDR3 is CATRQGHTDTQYF. CDR3 DNA sequence: TGTGCCACCCGACAGGGCCACACAGATACGCAGTATTTT.

V gene TRBV2 combines with J gene TRBJ2-7; D call uncertain. CDR1 is SNHLY, CDR2 FYNNEI, per germline. Trimming took 4 bases from V and 3 from J, leaving 7 bases between them. This CDR3 spans 12 amino acids. CDR3 DNA: TGTGCCAGCAGTGGACAAAACTACGAGCAGTACTTC. Translating gives CASSGQNYEQYF.